This entry lists 21 T cell receptor beta chains sequenced from one sample in a study of long-term antiretroviral therapy in people with HIV. A v3.0 immunoSEQ assay was performed at survey level. TCRdb keeps only in-frame clones here, not all; method: immunoSEQ multiplex PCR. The sample lists about 42,000 clones, around nine tenths occurring once. The source material was unsorted PBMCs, sampled 0.1 years before starting antiretroviral therapy. These receptors came from a woman in her forties or fifties with HIV.

This chain uses TRBV6-1 with TRBJ2-1; D perhaps matches TRBD2 (7 bases). The CDR3 is 14 amino acids. Trimming took 7 bases from V and 6 from J, leaving 16 bases between them. CDR1 MNHNS and CDR2 SASEGT come from the germline V gene. The CDR3 sequence: CASNIRGGFNEQFF. Written as DNA, the CDR3 is TGTGCCAGCAACATCAGGGGAGGGTTCAATGAGCAGTTCTTC.

This chain's CDR3 is CASSRGLAGIDEQFF. The CDR3 nucleotides are TGTGCCAGCTCACGGGGACTAGCGGGGATCGATGAGCAGTTCTTC. The chain is built from TRBV18 and TRBJ2-1, with 13 positions matching TRBD2. The CDR3 is 15 amino acids. Trimming took 4 bases from V and 8 from J; bases not matched to a gene: 5. Per the germline V gene, CDR1 is KGHSH and CDR2 is LQKENI.

The genes are TRBV6-5 and TRBJ2-1; 8 bases map to TRBD1. V lost 0 bases to trimming and J lost 8 bases; unmatched junction nucleotides: 6. The CDR3 covers 15 residues. Germline values: CDR1 MNHEY, CDR2 SVGAGI. CDR3: CASSYSGDRQDEQFF. The CDR3 DNA sequence: TGTGCCAGCAGTTACTCAGGGGACAGGCAGGATGAGCAGTTCTTC.

The CDR3 DNA reads as TGCGCCAGCAGCCCAGGGGGCATGAACACTGAAGCTTTCTTT. Its protein is CASSPGGMNTEAFF. The chain combines TRBV5-1 with TRBJ1-1; 8 bases fit TRBD1. Germline values: CDR1 SGHRS, CDR2 YFSETQ. This CDR3 spans 14 amino acids. With V trimmed by 4 bases and J by 0 bases, 2 bases remained unmatched.

This clone was picked up one time. The CDR3, as DNA: TGTGCCACCTTAGATACGCAGTATTTT. This encodes CATLDTQYF. V usage is TRBV9 and J usage is TRBJ2-3; no clear D. The CDR3 covers 9 residues. Per the germline V gene, CDR1 is SGDLS and CDR2 is YYNGEE. V was trimmed by 9 bases and J by 5 bases, leaving 4 bases between them.

This chain joins TRBV10-1 and TRBJ1-6; the D gene is possibly TRBD1 (6 bases). This CDR3 has 15 amino acids. Germline CDR1 is WNHNN and CDR2 is SYGVQD (reference sequence). V was cut by 6 bases and J by 12 bases, with 21 bases left in between. CDR3 sequence (DNA): TGCGCCAGCAGCCCACGGGGACACCCGTTTCGACCCCTCCACTTT. It encodes CASSPRGHPFRPLHF.

This clone came up once. The chain uses TRBV7-3 and TRBJ2-1; TRBD1 aligns across 9 bases. This CDR3 comprises 14 residues. V was pared by 4 bases and J by 9 bases, with 7 bases of the junction left unmatched. The germline V gene encodes CDR1 SGHTA and CDR2 FQGTGA. The CDR3 here is CASSSGQGKGEQFF. The DNA of the CDR3 is TGTGCCAGCAGCTCCGGACAGGGGAAGGGTGAGCAGTTCTTC.

This clone was seen a few times. This sequence joins TRBV18 and TRBJ1-6; possible D gene TRBD1, 6 bases. Germline loops: CDR1 KGHSH, CDR2 LQKENI. This CDR3 comprises 13 residues. V dropped 6 bases and J dropped 10 bases, with 13 bases sitting between them. The CDR3 DNA is TGTGCCAGCTCCCTTCACAGGGACTCACCCCTCCACTTT. As protein: CASSLHRDSPLHF.

This sequence joins TRBV4-1 and TRBJ1-1; D is unclear. The CDR3 has 16 residues. With 2 bases removed from V and 1 base from J, the gap between germline ends came to 14 bases. Germline lookup yields CDR1 MGHRA and CDR2 YSYEKL. Here the CDR3 DNA reads TGCGCCAGCAGCCAATACGATCGTAAATCGAACACTGAAGCTTTCTTT. It codes for CASSQYDRKSNTEAFF.

This clone was recorded only once. The rearrangement links TRBV29-1 to TRBJ1-4, with TRBD1 matching 8 bases. CDR3 length: 15 residues. V shed 7 bases and J 5 bases; nucleotides not matched to a gene: 12. Germline CDR1 reads SQVTM; CDR2 reads ANQGSEA. The CDR3 region has the DNA TGCAGCGGGTATGACACCGGGACAGGAAATGAAAAACTGTTTTTT. This translates into CSGYDTGTGNEKLFF. The variable domain in full, completed from reference TRBV29-1 and TRBJ1-4, reads SAVISQKPSRDICQRGTSLTIQCQVDSQVTMMFWYRQQPGQSLTLIATANQGSEATYESGFVIDKFPISRPNLTFSTLTVSNMSPEDSSIYLCSGYDTGTGNEKLFFGSGTQLSVL.

The V call is TRBV27, the J call TRBJ2-7, with 11 nucleotides matching TRBD2. Looked up from germline, CDR1 is MNHEY and CDR2 is SMNVEV (reference sequence). CDR3 size: 14 residues. The junction had 3 bases not matched to a gene; V was cut back by 5 bases and J by 3 bases. The CDR3 protein is CASSQTSGDYEQYF. The CDR3 coding sequence is TGTGCCAGCAGTCAGACTAGCGGGGACTACGAGCAGTACTTC.

This clone was observed once. This chain connects TRBV28 to TRBJ1-2; TRBD1 might be the D (5 bases). Germline CDR1 reads MDHEN; CDR2 reads SYDVKM. The CDR3 totals 15 residues. V gave up 2 bases and J gave up 7 bases, with 17 bases separating them. In nucleotides, the CDR3 is TGTGCCAGCAGTTTAGGAGGGACTGCTACTCGTGGCTACACCTTC. This sequence encodes CASSLGGTATRGYTF.

The rearrangement links TRBV9 to TRBJ2-7, with 7 bases matching TRBD1. J lost 3 bases, V lost 3 bases, and 6 bases had no gene match. Germline CDR1 reads SGDLS; CDR2 reads YYNGEE. This CDR3 has 14 residues. CDR3 sequence: CASSARDRDYEQYF. CDR3 nucleotide sequence: TGTGCCAGCAGCGCCCGGGACAGAGACTACGAGCAGTACTTC.

This chain connects TRBV14 to TRBJ2-2; 9 nucleotides line up with TRBD1. V shed 4 bases, J shed 7 bases, and the junction held 13 bases outside the gene matches. This CDR3 contains 17 residues. Germline CDR1 is SGHDN and CDR2 is FVKESK. CDR3 region: CASSRYTGGRGGGELFF. CDR3 DNA: TGTGCCAGCAGCCGATATACAGGGGGCAGAGGAGGCGGGGAGCTGTTTTTT.

The V and J genes are TRBV4-2 and TRBJ1-2; D might be TRBD1 (5 bases). Per the germline V gene, CDR1 is LGHNA and CDR2 is YNFKEQ. The CDR3 spans 16 residues. Trimming took off 0 bases at V and 8 bases at J, with 19 bases between the two ends. CDR3 in amino acids: CASSQDLGREDLGYTF. The CDR3 region has the DNA TGTGCCAGCAGCCAAGATCTAGGCAGGGAGGATTTGGGCTACACCTTC.

The rearrangement links TRBV29-1 to TRBJ1-1; D remains ambiguous. Deletions cut 4 bases from V and 5 bases from J, with 17 bases between. CDR1 is SQVTM, CDR2 ANQGSEA, per germline. The CDR3 length is 14 residues. The CDR3 nucleotides are TGCAGCGTTGTACGCAATGGTAGAAGGACTGAAGCTTTCTTT. It codes for CSVVRNGRRTEAFF.

This clone has just one count. J is TRBJ2-1 and V is TRBV27; 10 bases align to TRBD1. The germline gives CDR1 MNHEY, CDR2 SMNVEV (reference sequence). The CDR3 is made up of 16 amino acids. V shed 4 bases, J shed 2 bases, and the junction held 5 bases outside the gene matches. The CDR3 region has the DNA TGTGCCAGCAGTTCCTGGGACAGGGGAACCTACAATGAGCAGTTCTTC. Protein: CASSSWDRGTYNEQFF.

The chain employs TRBV5-4 and TRBJ2-5; no clear D gene. Germline assignment: CDR1 SGHNT and CDR2 YYREEE (reference sequence). V gave up 0 bases and J gave up 2 bases, with 8 bases separating them. This CDR3 spans 14 amino acids. CDR3 in amino acids: CASSLAHLQETQYF. DNA of the CDR3: TGTGCCAGCAGCTTGGCGCACTTACAAGAGACCCAGTACTTC.

The J gene is TRBJ2-7, the V gene TRBV2; a weak D match, TRBD2 (6 bases). V lost 8 bases and J 7 bases, leaving 21 bases between the germline ends. This CDR3 contains 14 residues. Per germline, CDR1 SNHLY and CDR2 FYNNEI. In DNA form, the CDR3 reads TGTGCCAGCGGTGGTCCCGGCAGGGCGGGGGAGCAGTACTTC. Protein sequence: CASGGPGRAGEQYF.

This chain connects TRBV5-5 to TRBJ1-1, with D unresolved. Germline assignment: CDR1 SGHKS and CDR2 YYEKEE (reference sequence). The CDR3 loop spans 14 amino acids. Deletions cut 6 bases from V and 1 base from J, with 13 bases between. The CDR3 coding sequence is TGTGCCAGCATCCCGGGCTGGGCGAACACTGAAGCTTTCTTT. Translated: CASIPGWANTEAFF.

The rearrangement uses TRBV19 and TRBJ2-7; perhaps TRBD1 as D (6 bases). The CDR3 loop spans 14 amino acids. V was pared by 7 bases and J by 1 base, with 14 bases between. Germline lookup yields CDR1 LNHDA and CDR2 SQIVND (reference sequence). In nucleotides, the CDR3 is TGTGCCAGTAAAAATTCAGGGGTTTCCTACGAGCAGTACTTC. It yields the protein CASKNSGVSYEQYF.